Included here is one T cell receptor beta chain sequence, with context. The germline CDR1 and CDR2 sequences are LNHDA and SQIVND (reference sequence). The CDR3 sequence is 15 residues long. Trimming removed 3 bases from V and 0 bases from J, with 12 bases in between. TCRdb's copy holds only in-frame clones and misses some; the assay was immunoSEQ multiplex PCR. Of some 2,000,000 clones listed, 95% are singletons. This sample is drawn from a study of shared clonotypes between healthy human individuals. Study details: Per-donor plates numbered three CD4 naive, three CD4 memory, two CD8 naive and one CD8 memory.

The chain joins TRBV19 to TRBJ2-7, with D possibly matching TRBD1 (6 bases). The specimen sequenced was naive CD4+ T cells sorted from blood. Subset described: CD45RA+ positively selected. The origin of this receptor is a man between 18 and 29 years old in good health. CDR3 nucleotide sequence: TGTGCCAGTAGTATGGGCCAGGGGACCTCCTACGAGCAGTACTTC. Translating it yields CASSMGQGTSYEQYF.